The following is a T cell receptor (beta chain) sequence with its context. What it binds is unknown. The data belong to a study of cytomegalovirus exposure and HLA in healthy donors. General study findings and limits: A few chains tied to CMV proved CMV antigen-specific in vitro.

In germline, CDR1 is SGHVS, CDR2 FNYEAQ. CDR3 length equals 16 residues. J lost 1 base, V lost 4 bases, and 8 bases had no gene match. Method: immunoSEQ multiplex PCR; TCRdb's copy keeps in-frame clones and lacks some. The sample shows a few hundred thousand clones, roughly 83% of them seen only once. This clonotype was obtained from a woman in her 30s in good health and CMV-seropositive. The sequencing sample was made of PBMCs. This rearrangement joins TRBV7-6 to TRBJ1-2; the match to TRBD1 covers 8 bases. The CDR3 DNA is TGTGCCAGCAGCTCATTCTTGGGACAGGATAACTATGGCTACACCTTC. Its protein product is CASSSFLGQDNYGYTF.